Presented here are 15 T cell receptor beta chains from one specimen sequenced in a study of cytomegalovirus exposure and HLA in healthy donors. The PCR was carried out with 60 Vbeta primers and 13 Jbeta primers. Clones were sequenced by immunoSEQ multiplex PCR, and TCRdb holds only the in-frame ones, with some missing. This repertoire shows some 150,000 clones, around 84% found once; its top ten account for around 3%. The sequencing sample was made of PBMCs. Receptor source: a man between 40 and 49 years old in good health and CMV-seropositive.

This clone turned up a few times. The V gene is TRBV6-1, the J gene TRBJ2-3; D is possibly TRBD1 (6 bases). The CDR3 contains 15 residues. With 7 bases removed from V and 2 bases from J, the gap between germline ends came to 16 bases. Germline V gene sequence: CDR1 MNHNS, CDR2 SASEGT. The CDR3 protein is CASTRRDTYTDTQYF. For the CDR3, the DNA is TGTGCCAGCACCAGACGGGACACCTACACAGATACGCAGTATTTT.

The rearrangement joins TRBV9 to TRBJ2-1; TRBD2 is a possible D gene (6 bases). The CDR3 length is 15 residues. CDR1 and CDR2 from the germline V gene are SGDLS and YYNGEE. V shed 4 bases and J shed 2 bases, with 13 bases lying between them. This CDR3 reads CASSTTRGTYNEQFF. The CDR3 bases are TGTGCCAGCAGCACGACTCGGGGGACCTACAATGAGCAGTTCTTC.

The J gene is TRBJ2-5, the V gene TRBV5-1, with TRBD2 identical over 12 bases. This CDR3 spans 15 amino acids. J gave up 5 bases and V 3 bases, and 5 bases lay outside the gene matches. Germline assignment: CDR1 SGHRS and CDR2 YFSETQ. CDR3 sequence: CASSSASGRGETQYF. The CDR3 DNA reads as TGCGCCAGCAGCTCCGCTAGCGGGAGGGGGGAGACCCAGTACTTC.

The V gene is TRBV11-1, the J gene TRBJ2-1, with 14 nucleotides matching TRBD2. Germline V lookup: CDR1 SGHAT, CDR2 FQDESV (reference sequence). Trimming cost V 4 bases and J 7 bases; bases outside gene matches: 6. CDR3 length equals 16 residues. The CDR3 reads CASSSSTSGRGNEQFF. The CDR3 DNA is TGTGCCAGCAGCTCCTCGACTAGCGGGAGGGGAAATGAGCAGTTCTTC.

This clone came up once. V and J are TRBV2 and TRBJ2-1; 9 nucleotides line up with TRBD2. CDR3 length: 15 amino acids. Germline lookup yields CDR1 SNHLY and CDR2 FYNNEI. After removal of 3 bases from V and 3 bases from J, the junction contained 3 bases not matched to a gene. The CDR3 reads CASSELAGRYNEQFF. In DNA, the CDR3 is TGTGCCAGCAGTGAGCTAGCGGGGCGCTACAATGAGCAGTTCTTC.

In this sample, this clone turned up a few times. The chain combines TRBV5-1 with TRBJ1-1; tentative D call: TRBD1 (5 bases). Germline lookup yields CDR1 SGHRS and CDR2 YFSETQ. The CDR3 totals 14 residues. Trimming took 4 bases from V and 4 from J, leaving 14 bases between them. This chain's CDR3 is CASSPDRFGTEAFF. CDR3 bases: TGCGCCAGCAGCCCCGACAGATTCGGCACTGAAGCTTTCTTT.

This clone was detected only once. This specimen includes other DNA sequences encoding the same CDR3. The chain couples TRBV7-9 to TRBJ1-4; D is ambiguous. Germline V gene data show CDR1 as SEHNR and CDR2 as FQNEAQ (reference sequence). Trimming stripped 5 bases from V and 6 bases from J, with 16 bases between. The length of the CDR3 is 15 residues. The CDR3 nucleotides are TGTGCCAGCAGCACCTACGGACTGTCGCATGAAAAACTGTTTTTT. This encodes CASSTYGLSHEKLFF.

The chain uses TRBV6-4 and TRBJ2-3; tentatively, D is TRBD2 (6 bases). V dropped 4 bases and J dropped 9 bases, with 17 bases sitting between them. In germline, CDR1 is MRHNA, CDR2 SNTAGT. CDR3 length: 14 residues. The CDR3 sequence is CASSVEEGGSTQYF. Here the CDR3 DNA reads TGTGCCAGCAGTGTCGAAGAGGGAGGAAGCACGCAGTATTTT.

The gene calls are TRBV15 and TRBJ2-3; D call uncertain. V lost 1 base to trimming and J lost 1 base, with 12 bases between them. Germline V gene lookup returns CDR1 LNHNV and CDR2 YYDKDF (reference sequence). The length of the CDR3 is 16 residues. The CDR3 sequence is CATSRGFETGTDTQYF. DNA of the CDR3: TGTGCCACCAGCAGAGGGTTCGAGACTGGCACAGATACGCAGTATTTT.

In this sample, this clone turned up once. The chain links TRBV5-1 to TRBJ1-1; D call uncertain. The CDR3 has 14 amino acids. Germline assignment: CDR1 SGHRS and CDR2 YFSETQ. The V end was cut by 4 bases, the J end by 4 bases, with 14 bases between. Written as DNA, the CDR3 is TGCGCCAGCAGCCAAGCCCAATTGGTCACTGAAGCTTTCTTT. It specifies CASSQAQLVTEAFF.

This chain joins TRBV7-2 and TRBJ1-5; 9 bases fit TRBD1. Per the germline V gene, CDR1 is SGHTA and CDR2 is FQGNSA. V trimming: 5 bases; J trimming: 0 bases; junction bases outside the gene matches: 8. The CDR3 contains 17 residues. CDR3 sequence: CASSPGTGRYSNQPQHF. CDR3 nucleotides: TGTGCCAGCAGCCCTGGGACAGGGCGGTATAGCAATCAGCCCCAGCATTTT. Combining the CDR3 with reference TRBV7-2 and TRBJ1-5 gives the whole variable domain GAGVSQSPSNKVTEKGKDVELRCDPISGHTALYWYRQSLGQGLEFLIYFQGNSAPDKSGLPSDRFSAERTGGSVSTLTIQRTQQEDSAVYLCASSPGTGRYSNQPQHFGDGTRLSIL.

The chain carries TRBV27 and TRBJ2-1, with 10 positions matching TRBD2. Trimming at V came to 6 bases and at J to 7 bases, leaving 6 bases not matched to a gene. The CDR3 runs 14 residues. Germline loops: CDR1 MNHEY, CDR2 SMNVEV (reference sequence). The CDR3: CASSSGRAENEQFF. In nucleotides, the CDR3 is TGTGCCAGCAGCAGCGGGAGGGCCGAGAATGAGCAGTTCTTC.

The rearrangement uses TRBV6-6 and TRBJ1-2, with TRBD1 identical over 12 bases. The CDR3 is made up of 16 amino acids. The V and J ends lost 5 bases and 8 bases, in that order; junction bases with no gene match: 12. Germline V gene data show CDR1 as MNHNY and CDR2 as SVGAGI (reference sequence). The CDR3 reads CASSPPGTGGRGGYTF. The CDR3 DNA sequence: TGTGCCAGCAGTCCCCCCGGGACAGGGGGCAGGGGCGGCTACACCTTC.

The V call is TRBV6-5, the J call TRBJ2-7; 8 bases match TRBD1. Germline CDR1 reads MNHEY; CDR2 reads SVGAGI. V lost 6 bases, J lost 1 base, and 5 bases stayed unmatched. The CDR3 sequence is 14 residues long. The chain's CDR3 is CASRLGDRSYEQYF. DNA for the CDR3: TGTGCCAGCAGACTCGGGGACAGGTCCTACGAGCAGTACTTC.

As regards this clone: Other DNA sequences within the sample encode an identical CDR3. This chain connects TRBV29-1 to TRBJ2-3; TRBD2 matches 9 bases. The trim removed 5 bases at V and 1 base at J, leaving 1 base unmatched. Germline CDR1 is SQVTM and CDR2 is ANQGSEA. The CDR3 is 13 amino acids. CDR3 in DNA: TGCAGCGTTTTAGCGGGAGGCACAGATACGCAGTATTTT. This encodes CSVLAGGTDTQYF.